The sample holds many counts of the clone carrying this TCR beta chain. Regions amplified from RNA transcripts were the TCR beta CDR3 regions. Initially, a first-round RT-PCR of the TCR CDR3 employed the HTBI primer set. MiXCR, run by TCRdb on the multiplex PCR reads, gives a single entry per CDR3 protein. Seen here are around 250,000 distinct CDR3 sequences, about 15% observed once, and the top ten hold 13%. Trimming stripped 8 bases from V and 8 bases from J, with 19 bases between. The CDR3 loop spans 14 amino acids. These data originate in a study of T cells in Graves' hyperthyroidism and ophthalmopathy.

The V gene is TRBV12-3 or TRBV12-4, the J gene TRBJ2-4; D may be TRBD1 (5 bases). The sample taken for sequencing was blood. This receptor was obtained from a woman between 40 and 55 years old with Graves' hyperthyroidism that later progressed to Graves' ophthalmopathy. CDR3 in amino acids: CASSRQSVVDIQYF. DNA for the CDR3: TGTGCCAGCTCCCGACAGTCGGTGGTGGACATTCAGTACTTC.